This T cell receptor (beta chain) was sequenced in a study of cytomegalovirus exposure and HLA in healthy donors. Study outcomes and limitations: TRBV6-2, TRBV6-3 and some other V segments were excluded as indistinguishable. TCR beta chains associated with HLA were, in a later analysis, more clonally expanded than equally common others. Several top significant clusters appeared, in a later analysis, to be linked to common viral pathogens.

The PCR used 60 Vbeta and 13 Jbeta primers. Sequenced by immunoSEQ multiplex PCR; TCRdb stores in-frame clones only, minus some. The sample yields 93,000 or so clones, 66% seen once. Trimming took off 4 bases at V and 6 bases at J, with 18 bases between the two ends. The CDR3 is 15 amino acids. CDR1 and CDR2 from the germline V gene are SEHNR and FQNEAQ (reference sequence). As regards this clone: Its specificity is not known.

The gene calls are TRBV7-9 and TRBJ1-2; D is perhaps TRBD1 (6 bases). This TCR was recovered from a woman aged 45-65 years in good health and CMV-seronegative. The sequenced material came from PBMCs. CDR3 sequence reads: CASSSGRGTLDGYTF. Written as DNA, the CDR3 is TGTGCCAGCAGCTCGGGCAGGGGTACGCTGGATGGCTACACCTTC.